Described below is a single T cell receptor beta chain sequence and its context. Its target is unknown. The sample is drawn from a study of cytomegalovirus exposure and HLA in healthy donors. V lost 4 bases and J lost 7; bases outside the gene matches: 6. Germline V gene sequence: CDR1 SQVTM, CDR2 ANQGSEA. The CDR3 is made up of 13 amino acids. Here immunoSEQ multiplex PCR was the method, and the copy in TCRdb shows in-frame clones only, minus some. The sample holds 150,000 to 200,000 clones, roughly 90% seen once. The study's findings and limits: The majority of TCR sequences were rare, yet some public TCRs appeared in many donors.

V is TRBV29-1 and J is TRBJ2-2; 7 positions match TRBD2. The sequence was obtained from a woman in her twenties or thirties in good health and CMV-seronegative. Input material: PBMCs. In DNA, the CDR3 is TGCAGCGTTGCTCGGGGAGGGAACGGGGAGCTGTTTTTT. Its protein is CSVARGGNGELFF.